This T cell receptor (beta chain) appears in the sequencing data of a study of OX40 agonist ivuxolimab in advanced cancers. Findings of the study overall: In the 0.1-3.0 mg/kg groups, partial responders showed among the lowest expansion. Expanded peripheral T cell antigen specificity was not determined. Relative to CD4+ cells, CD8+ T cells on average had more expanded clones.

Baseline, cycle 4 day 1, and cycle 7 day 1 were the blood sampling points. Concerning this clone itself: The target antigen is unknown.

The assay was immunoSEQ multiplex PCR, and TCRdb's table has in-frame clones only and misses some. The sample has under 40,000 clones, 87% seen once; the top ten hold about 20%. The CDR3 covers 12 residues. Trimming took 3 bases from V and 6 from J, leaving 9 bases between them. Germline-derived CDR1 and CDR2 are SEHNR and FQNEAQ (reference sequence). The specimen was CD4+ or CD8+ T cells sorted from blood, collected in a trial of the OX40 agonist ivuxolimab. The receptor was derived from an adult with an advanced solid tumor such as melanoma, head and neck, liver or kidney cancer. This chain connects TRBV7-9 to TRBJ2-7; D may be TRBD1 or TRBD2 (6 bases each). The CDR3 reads CASSFGGGEQYF. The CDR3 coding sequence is TGTGCCAGCAGCTTTGGAGGGGGCGAGCAGTACTTC.